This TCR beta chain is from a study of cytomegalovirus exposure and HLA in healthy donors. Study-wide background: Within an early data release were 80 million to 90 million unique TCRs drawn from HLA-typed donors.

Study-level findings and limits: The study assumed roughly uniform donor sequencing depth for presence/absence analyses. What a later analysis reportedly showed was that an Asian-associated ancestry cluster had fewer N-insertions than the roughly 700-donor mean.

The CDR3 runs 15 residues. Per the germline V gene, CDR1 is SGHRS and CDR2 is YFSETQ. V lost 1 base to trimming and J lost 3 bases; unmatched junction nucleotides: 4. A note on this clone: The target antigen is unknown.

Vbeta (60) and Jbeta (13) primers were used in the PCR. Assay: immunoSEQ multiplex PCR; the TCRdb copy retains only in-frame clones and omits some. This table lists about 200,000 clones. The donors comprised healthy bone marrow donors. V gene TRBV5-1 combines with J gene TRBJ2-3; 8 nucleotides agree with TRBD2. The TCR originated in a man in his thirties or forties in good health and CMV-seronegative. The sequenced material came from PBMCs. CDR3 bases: TGCGCCAGCAGCTTGAGGGCTAGCGGGACAGATACGCAGTATTTT. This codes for CASSLRASGTDTQYF.